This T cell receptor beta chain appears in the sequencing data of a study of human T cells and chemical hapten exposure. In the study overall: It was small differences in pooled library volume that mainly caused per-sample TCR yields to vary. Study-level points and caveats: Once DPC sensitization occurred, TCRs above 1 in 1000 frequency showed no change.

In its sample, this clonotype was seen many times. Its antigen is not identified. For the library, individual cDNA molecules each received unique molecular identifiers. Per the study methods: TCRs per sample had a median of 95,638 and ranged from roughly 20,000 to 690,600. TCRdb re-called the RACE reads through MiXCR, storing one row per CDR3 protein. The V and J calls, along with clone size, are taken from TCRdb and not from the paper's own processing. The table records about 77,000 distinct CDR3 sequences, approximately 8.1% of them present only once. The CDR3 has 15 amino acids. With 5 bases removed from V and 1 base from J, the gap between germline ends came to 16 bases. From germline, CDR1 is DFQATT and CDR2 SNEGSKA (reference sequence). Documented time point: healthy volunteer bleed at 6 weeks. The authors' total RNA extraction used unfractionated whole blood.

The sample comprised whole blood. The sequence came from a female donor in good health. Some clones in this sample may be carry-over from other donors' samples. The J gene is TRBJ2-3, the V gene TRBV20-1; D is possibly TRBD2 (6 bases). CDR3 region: CSALDYSVGTDTQYF. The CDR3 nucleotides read TGCAGTGCTTTGGACTATTCCGTGGGCACAGATACGCAGTATTTT.